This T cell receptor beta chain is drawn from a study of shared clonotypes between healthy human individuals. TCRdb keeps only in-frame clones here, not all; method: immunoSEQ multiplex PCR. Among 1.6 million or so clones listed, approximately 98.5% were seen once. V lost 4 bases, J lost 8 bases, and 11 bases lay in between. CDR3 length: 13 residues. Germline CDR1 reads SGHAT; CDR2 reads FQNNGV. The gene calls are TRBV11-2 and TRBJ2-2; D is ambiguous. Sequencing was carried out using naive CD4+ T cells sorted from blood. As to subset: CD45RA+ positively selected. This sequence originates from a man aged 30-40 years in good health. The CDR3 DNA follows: TGTGCCAGCAGCTCAAACCTAGTGGGGGAGCTGTTTTTT. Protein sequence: CASSSNLVGELFF.